This T cell receptor (beta chain) was identified in a study of T cells after yellow fever vaccination. The CDR3 runs to 13 residues. Deletions cut 6 bases from V and 4 bases from J, with 9 bases between. From the 5' RACE reads, TCRdb called clonotypes with MiXCR, one entry per CDR3 protein. The sample includes a few hundred thousand distinct CDR3 sequences, 8.7% of them seen just once. In its sample, this clonotype was seen a few times. This receptor was taken from a man between 18 and 35 years old who received the YFV17D yellow fever vaccine. The rearrangement links TRBV12-3 or TRBV12-4 to TRBJ2-2; D is possibly TRBD1 (5 bases). The material sequenced was CD4+ T cells sorted from PBMCs, taken 5 days after the yellow fever booster vaccination. CDR3 in amino acids: CASRSTVTGELFF. The CDR3 DNA follows: TGTGCCAGCAGATCGACAGTCACCGGGGAGCTGTTTTTT.